These T cell receptor beta chains were read from a single sample in a study of blood T cell repertoires in COVID-19. Clones were read by immunoSEQ multiplex PCR, and TCRdb kept only the in-frame ones, dropping some. The sample holds more than 250,000 clones, over 75% seen once. Sequencing used peripheral blood. These receptors were obtained from a human donor in a cohort sampled during active COVID-19. Both conserved end residues are part of each CDR3. A D gene is named only where the DNA matches it firmly. Clone size is stated in some rows and not others, as once, few, many or a class when expanded.

j_call clone_size d_call v_call cdr3_nt cdr3_aa
TRBJ2-6 few NA TRBV27 TGTGCCAGCAGTTTTTGGGGGGACAACGTCCTGACTTTC CASSFWGDNVLTF
TRBJ2-3 NA TRBD2 TRBV5-4 TGTGCCAGCAGCCAGAGGGAGGGGTCAGATACGCAGTATTTT CASSQREGSDTQYF
TRBJ2-4 NA NA TRBV5-5 TGTGCCAGCTACCCCCGGGGCGGGGACATTCAGTACTTC CASYPRGGDIQYF
TRBJ2-7 NA TRBD1 TRBV6-6 TGTGCCAGCGATACAACAGGGGGCCTGGACGAGCAGTACTTC CASDTTGGLDEQYF
TRBJ2-1 NA TRBD2 TRBV5-6 TGTGCCAGCAGCCCTCTCGGAAGCGGGAGGGACAATGAGCAGTTCTTC CASSPLGSGRDNEQFF
TRBJ2-6 NA TRBD1 TRBV19 TGTGCCAGTAGTATAGATCGTCAGGGGGCGAGTGGGGCCAACGTCCTGACTTTC CASSIDRQGASGANVLTF
TRBJ2-1 NA TRBD2 TRBV5-6 TGTGCCAGCAGCTCACCGGTAGGGACTAGCGGGTGGAATGAGCAGTTCTTC CASSSPVGTSGWNEQFF
TRBJ2-7 few TRBD2 TRBV19 TGTGCCAGCCGTAATCTAGCGGGAGGGAGCGAGCAGTACTTC CASRNLAGGSEQYF
TRBJ2-1 NA TRBD2 TRBV7-6 TGTGCCAGCAGCTTACCTCCGGGAGGGAGCAATGAGCAGTTCTTC CASSLPPGGSNEQFF
TRBJ2-3 NA TRBD2 TRBV20-1 TGCAGTGCTAGTAGGTTGGGGCGGGGGGGCCCAGATACGCAGTATTTT CSASRLGRGGPDTQYF
TRBJ2-1 NA NA TRBV7-6 TGTGCCAGCAGGCATACAGGGATGGGTGAGCAGTTCTTC CASRHTGMGEQFF
TRBJ2-7 once NA TRBV7-6 TGTGCCAGCAGCTTTGGCGGATCCCCTCCCCGCGAGCAGTACTTC CASSFGGSPPREQYF
TRBJ1-2 NA NA TRBV6-2/TRBV6-3 TGTGCCAGCAGCCACCAGGGCCTTGAGGATGGCTACACCTTC CASSHQGLEDGYTF
TRBJ1-2 NA NA TRBV29-1 TGCAGCGTTCTAGGACGGGGGGTTAACTATGGCTACACCTTC CSVLGRGVNYGYTF
TRBJ1-3 NA NA TRBV7-2 TGTGCCAGCAGCTTAGTTAGCAACTCTGGAAACACCATATATTTT CASSLVSNSGNTIYF
TRBJ2-3 NA TRBD2 TRBV2 TGTGCCAGTACGGGGGGGCCGCGGACAGATACGCAGTATTTT CASTGGPRTDTQYF
TRBJ1-2 few NA TRBV28 TGTGCCAGCAGTTTTCCTTATGGCTACACCTTC CASSFPYGYTF
TRBJ2-1 NA NA TRBV13 TGTGCCAGCAGCTTACTAGCTAGAGACAATGAGCAGTTCTTC CASSLLARDNEQFF
TRBJ2-1 NA NA TRBV3-1/TRBV3-2 TGTGCCAGCAGCCCGAGGTCTTCGTACAATGAGCAGTTCTTC CASSPRSSYNEQFF
TRBJ2-7 NA NA TRBV7-4 TGTGCAGAACCTCGGGACTGGGGCCGTAACGAGCAGTACTTC CAEPRDWGRNEQYF
TRBJ2-1 NA TRBD1 TRBV19 TGTGCCAGCATCGGGACAGGGTATGTGAATGAGCAGTTCTTC CASIGTGYVNEQFF
TRBJ2-7 few TRBD1 TRBV7-9 TGTGCCAGCAGCATTGAACCGAGGGGGCGCAAATCCTACGAGCAGTACTTC CASSIEPRGRKSYEQYF
TRBJ2-7 NA TRBD2 TRBV7-9 TGTGCCAGCAGTTTTGTAGCGGGAGGGCTGTCCGAGCAGTACTTC CASSFVAGGLSEQYF
TRBJ2-2 NA NA TRBV11-3 TGTGCCAGCAGCCCTCCGAACACCGGGGAGCTGTTTTTT CASSPPNTGELFF
TRBJ1-5 once NA TRBV6-2/TRBV6-3 TGTGCCAGCAGTTACCCAGGGGCTCAGCCCCAGCATTTT CASSYPGAQPQHF
TRBJ1-1 few TRBD1 TRBV6-6 TGTGCCAGCAGTTTGGGACAGGGAAACACTGAAGCTTTCTTT CASSLGQGNTEAFF
TRBJ1-5 NA NA TRBV6-5 TGTGCCAGCAGTCGTCGGGATAGCAATCAGCCCCAGCATTTT CASSRRDSNQPQHF
TRBJ1-2 NA NA TRBV3-1/TRBV3-2 TGTGCCAGCAGCCCAATGCGGTTTAGGACAGCGAGTCGACGTAGCTATGGCTACACCTTC CASSPMRFRTASRRSYGYTF
TRBJ2-7 NA TRBD1 TRBV7-9 TGTGCCAGCAGCTTAGTAACAGGGGTTGCCTACGAGCAGTACTTC CASSLVTGVAYEQYF
TRBJ2-3 NA NA TRBV27 TGTGCCAGCAGTTTCTCGGGAGCCACAGATACGCAGTATTTT CASSFSGATDTQYF
TRBJ2-7 once NA TRBV5-4 TGTGCCAGCAGCTCCGGGGGGGGGACAGGGTACCACGAGCAGTACTTC CASSSGGGTGYHEQYF
TRBJ2-1 NA NA TRBV20-1 TGCAGTGCGCGGGACTATGAGCAGTTCTTC CSARDYEQFF
TRBJ2-1 NA NA TRBV2 TGTGCCAGCTCAGGTGGAGGTGGAGGGCAGTTCTTC CASSGGGGGQFF
TRBJ1-2 NA TRBD1 TRBV5-1 TGCGCCAGCAGCTTGGACGGGACAGGGCCCTATGGCTACACCTTC CASSLDGTGPYGYTF
TRBJ2-1 NA TRBD2 TRBV6-5 TGTGCCAGCAGGATAGCGGGTCACTACTACAATGAGCAGTTCTTC CASRIAGHYYNEQFF
TRBJ1-2 NA TRBD1 TRBV7-9 TGTGCCAGCAGCCCGGAGGGACAGGGGGCCTTTTCGGAAGGCTACACCTTC CASSPEGQGAFSEGYTF
TRBJ2-1 NA NA TRBV7-8 TGTGCCAGCAGCTTAGGGATTAGCCCCTGGGAGTACAATGAGCAGTTCTTC CASSLGISPWEYNEQFF
TRBJ2-1 NA NA TRBV3-1/TRBV3-2 TGTGCCAGCAGGCCCAAACAGGGTTACAATGAGCAGTTCTTC CASRPKQGYNEQFF
TRBJ1-2 few NA TRBV11-2 TGTGCCAGCAGCTCACTAACCAGAGCTAACTATGGCTACACCTTC CASSSLTRANYGYTF
TRBJ1-1 NA NA TRBV5-4 TGTGCCAGCAGCTTGGGGCGACAGAGCAGAAACACTGAAGCTTTCTTT CASSLGRQSRNTEAFF
TRBJ1-1 NA TRBD1 TRBV25-1 TGTGCCAGACTCCGGGACAGACAGAACACTGAAGCTTTCTTT CARLRDRQNTEAFF
TRBJ1-2 NA TRBD1 TRBV18 TGTGCCAGCTCACCTGTGACAGGGGGGGACTATGGCTACACCTTC CASSPVTGGDYGYTF
TRBJ2-7 NA NA TRBV10-3 TGTGCCATCGGGCAGATCACCTACGAGCAGTACTTC CAIGQITYEQYF
TRBJ1-6 once NA TRBV6-1 TGTGCCAGCAGTGATATGACAGGAGATAATTCACCCCTCCACTTT CASSDMTGDNSPLHF
TRBJ1-2 NA TRBD1 TRBV16 TGTGCCAGCAGCCAATTCCCAAGACAGGGGTACTATGGCTACACCTTC CASSQFPRQGYYGYTF
TRBJ1-5 NA NA TRBV28 TGTGCCAGCAGTTTACTTGGCAGTAATCAGCCCCAGCATTTT CASSLLGSNQPQHF
TRBJ2-3 NA TRBD2 TRBV4-3 TGCGCCAGCAGCCAAAGGGTTCCGACTAGCGGGGTCTTGTTCGAGACAGATACGCAGTATTTT CASSQRVPTSGVLFETDTQYF